This TCR beta chain was sequenced during a study of T cells in Graves' hyperthyroidism and ophthalmopathy. This CDR3 has 13 residues. CDR1 is SGHTA, CDR2 FQGNSA, per germline. Trimming removed 3 bases at V and 3 bases at J, with 8 bases between. The source material, RNA transcripts, was used to amplify TCR beta CDR3 regions. Primed by the HTBI set, a first-round RT-PCR was run on the TCR CDR3. From the multiplex PCR reads, TCRdb called clonotypes with MiXCR, one entry per CDR3 protein. The sample contains about 510,000 distinct CDR3 sequences, approximately 49% of which appear only once. This clonotype was picked up a small number of times.

What was sequenced was peripheral blood or thyroid tissue (not recorded which). The TCR originated in an adult woman with Graves' disease, either hyperthyroidism or ophthalmopathy (not recorded which). The chain couples TRBV7-2 to TRBJ1-2; D remains unclear. The CDR3 spells CASSFRAYYGYTF. The CDR3 DNA is TGTGCCAGCAGCTTCCGGGCCTACTATGGCTACACCTTC.